Here is one T cell receptor beta chain with its context. This clonotype appeared a few times. Its binding antigen is unknown. No clone much larger than this one lies a single base away; base qualities are absent. The sample comes from a study of response to subunit inactivated influenza vaccine listed by TCRdb under 2018. Context from the whole study: To follow how T cells responded to a trivalent subunit inactivated influenza vaccine, the researchers relied on deep quantitative profiling of the T cell receptor repertoire.

Overall results and qualifications from the work: According to the authors, only a limited number of new T cells may be recruited by each seasonal influenza vaccination.

Libraries were built with RT-PCR. Sequencing relied on an Illumina HiSeq 2500. TCRdb ran its own pipeline on the public reads, namely fastp trimming at Q25 and MiXCR clone calling, and kept in-frame beta chains. Each entry is one CDR3 protein sequence, shown with its most common DNA and genes. This sample gives over 400,000 distinct CDR3 sequences in total; roughly 13% of them show up just once. Clones ranked in the top ten supply about an eighth of the sample. Counted from cysteine to phenylalanine, this CDR3 has 14 amino acids. Of all the DNA, just the CDR3 is kept, 42 bases in frame from base 1. V loses 0 bases of germline sequence and J loses 8 bases, and the interval between the two ends is 14 bases. Taken from the germline V gene, the CDR1 and CDR2 loops are SGHRS and YFSETQ. This specimen's time point label, per the study, means: approximately 40 days after influenza vaccine administration.

The TCR comes from a man aged 45 to 65 who received an inactivated influenza vaccine. Donor details come from another sample of the same person, matched by shared clones. The chain employs TRBV5-1 and TRBJ1-2, and the D gene may be TRBD1, 6 bases matching. This material consisted of PBMCs from blood, taken 45 days after vaccination. CDR3 sequence: CASSLEGDIDGYTF. The DNA sequence follows: TGCGCCAGCAGCTTGGAAGGGGACATCGACGGCTACACCTTC.